Each of the 5 T cell receptor beta chains below was sequenced from the same sample in a study of beta chain features in type 1 diabetes. The authors reverse transcribed all of the isolated RNA, so sequencing captured expressed TCRB transcripts. The protocol was immunoSEQ multiplex PCR, while the TCRdb copy is restricted to in-frame clones and leaves out a portion. The data hold 300,000 to 400,000 clones, with over 10% observed a single time. The specimen was naive CD4+ T cells from blood. These receptor sequences come from a man between 18 and 35 years old in good health.

The genes are TRBV7-8 and TRBJ2-7, with D perhaps matching TRBD1 (6 bases). The CDR3 length is 13 residues. V lost 5 bases to trimming and J lost 2 bases, with 10 bases between them. CDR1 and CDR2 (germline): SGHVS, FQNEAQ. In DNA, the CDR3 is TGTGCCAGCAGCCCAGGGGTCCCCTACGAGCAGTACTTC. As protein: CASSPGVPYEQYF.

This clone has only a few counts. The genes are TRBV30 and TRBJ1-1; D gene uncertain. Germline CDR1 reads GTSNPN; CDR2 reads SVGIG (reference sequence). Trimming removed 4 bases from V and 4 bases from J, with 13 bases in between. The CDR3 is made up of 13 amino acids. DNA for the CDR3: TGTGCCTGGATAGAGGGCCTGGGCACTGAAGCTTTCTTT. Protein: CAWIEGLGTEAFF.

The chain has TRBV5-4 and TRBJ2-5, with 7 nucleotides matching TRBD1. CDR3 length: 15 residues. Trimming cost V 4 bases and J 4 bases; bases outside gene matches: 10. CDR1 and CDR2 (germline): SGHNT, YYREEE (reference sequence). For the CDR3, the DNA is TGTGCCAGCAGCCCAGGGGGACCCCCGAGAGAGACCCAGTACTTC. Its protein is CASSPGGPPRETQYF.

This chain uses TRBV30 with TRBJ1-6; the match to TRBD1 covers 7 bases. Losses at the gene ends were 3 bases for V and 6 bases for J; bases not matched to a gene: 11. There are 16 residues in the CDR3. The germline V gene encodes CDR1 GTSNPN and CDR2 SVGIG (reference sequence). The CDR3 loop reads CAWRTLGTATNSPLHF. CDR3 coding DNA: TGTGCCTGGAGGACACTTGGGACAGCGACTAATTCACCCCTCCACTTT.

A word on this clone: An end of the junction differs from the germline gene, which may be a read error. The chain recombines TRBV7-2 with TRBJ2-7; 9 positions match TRBD2. The CDR3 covers 14 residues. CDR1 is SGHTA, CDR2 FQGNSA, per germline. Here the CDR3 DNA reads TGTGCCAGCAGCCACCCCGGCCGCGGGGGGGCTTCTTCTTTC. It specifies CASSHPGRGGASSF.